Each of the 27 T cell receptor beta chains below was sequenced from the same sample in a study of T cell changes during pregnancy in multiple sclerosis. Method: immunoSEQ multiplex PCR; TCRdb's copy keeps in-frame clones and lacks some. The data hold tens of thousands of clones, with just under 95% observed a single time. The sample consisted of peripheral blood, taken in the third trimester of pregnancy. The receptors come from a female donor in good health, enrolled as a control in a pregnancy study.

This chain connects TRBV18 to TRBJ2-5; the D is unclear. The CDR3 length is 13 residues. CDR1 is KGHSH, CDR2 LQKENI, per germline. V was trimmed by 3 bases and J by 1 base, leaving 6 bases between them. The CDR3 here is CASSPGSQETQYF. CDR3 DNA: TGTGCCAGCTCACCTGGCAGCCAAGAGACCCAGTACTTC. Supplemented by reference TRBV18 and TRBJ2-5, the full variable domain reads NAGVMQNPRHLVRRRGQEARLRCSPMKGHSHVYWYRQLPEEGLKFMVYLQKENIIDESGMPKERFSAEFPKEGPSILRIQQVVRGDSAAYFCASSPGSQETQYFGPGTRLLVL.

V usage is TRBV19 and J usage is TRBJ1-1, with 8 bases fitting TRBD1. CDR3 length equals 18 residues. Germline CDR1 and CDR2: LNHDA and SQIVND (reference sequence). V was clipped by 2 bases and J by 3 bases; unmatched bases: 14. CDR3 nucleotides: TGTGCCAGTAGTATAACCGGGACCGGACAGGGTTTGTACACTGAAGCTTTCTTT. This gives the protein CASSITGTGQGLYTEAFF.

This clone was observed once. The chain joins TRBV2 to TRBJ1-4, with TRBD1 matching 9 bases. Germline CDR1 is SNHLY and CDR2 is FYNNEI. The CDR3 is 14 residues long. Trimming removed 6 bases from V and 8 bases from J; junction bases left unmatched: 7. CDR3 sequence reads: CASSLGQGREKLFF. CDR3 nucleotide sequence: TGTGCCAGCAGCCTAGGACAGGGGCGCGAAAAACTGTTTTTT.

The CDR3 spells CASSFAGENYGYTF. The CDR3 coding sequence is TGTGCCAGCAGCTTTGCTGGGGAGAACTATGGCTACACCTTC. The chain combines TRBV7-2 with TRBJ1-2, with unresolved D. V lost 3 bases to trimming and J lost 2 bases, with 10 bases between them. Looked up from germline, CDR1 is SGHTA and CDR2 is FQGNSA. CDR3 length: 14 residues. The full variable domain, completed using reference TRBV7-2 and TRBJ1-2, is GAGVSQSPSNKVTEKGKDVELRCDPISGHTALYWYRQSLGQGLEFLIYFQGNSAPDKSGLPSDRFSAERTGGSVSTLTIQRTQQEDSAVYLCASSFAGENYGYTFGSGTRLTVV.

The chain is built from TRBV4-2 and TRBJ2-5, with TRBD1 matching 7 bases. The CDR3 is 13 amino acids. Looked up from germline, CDR1 is LGHNA and CDR2 is YNFKEQ. The J segment lost 5 bases and the V segment lost 3 bases, leaving 3 bases of the junction unmatched. CDR3 nucleotide sequence: TGTGCCAGCAGCCAGACAGGGAGCGAGACCCAGTACTTC. It translates to CASSQTGSETQYF.

V gene TRBV2 combines with J gene TRBJ1-4; D perhaps matches TRBD1 (6 bases). Trimming shortened V by 5 bases and J by 5 bases, and 12 bases separated the two germline ends. The CDR3 sequence is 14 residues long. Germline-derived CDR1 and CDR2 are SNHLY and FYNNEI. CDR3 sequence reads: CASSLQGTNEKLFF. CDR3 sequence (DNA): TGTGCCAGCAGTTTACAGGGTACAAATGAAAAACTGTTTTTT.

This chain joins TRBV28 and TRBJ2-3, with 8 bases identical to TRBD1. There are 12 residues in the CDR3. Losses at the gene ends were 6 bases for V and 4 bases for J; bases not matched to a gene: 0. Germline CDR1 reads MDHEN; CDR2 reads SYDVKM. The CDR3 reads CASRQGADTQYF. Written as DNA, the CDR3 is TGTGCCAGCAGACAGGGGGCAGATACGCAGTATTTT.

This clone showed up just once. The chain recombines TRBV19 with TRBJ2-3, with 11 bases lining up with TRBD1. CDR1 LNHDA and CDR2 SQIVND come from the germline V gene (reference sequence). The CDR3 covers 17 residues. V shed 2 bases and J 6 bases; nucleotides not matched to a gene: 10. The CDR3 DNA sequence: TGTGCCAGTAGTATACAGTCCAGGACAGGGGGCGCGGATACGCAGTATTTT. Translation gives CASSIQSRTGGADTQYF.

The chain employs TRBV7-9 and TRBJ1-1; 7 nucleotides agree with TRBD1. Unmatched junction bases numbered 14, after V lost 5 bases and J lost 11 bases. CDR3 length: 14 residues. The germline V gene has CDR1 SEHNR and CDR2 FQNEAQ (reference sequence). The CDR3 reads CASSPPDREVRAFF. The CDR3, as DNA: TGTGCCAGCAGCCCACCAGACAGGGAAGTGCGGGCTTTCTTT.

This clone was observed once. The J gene is TRBJ2-5, the V gene TRBV5-1; maybe TRBD2 (6 bases). The CDR3 totals 17 residues. CDR1 is SGHRS and CDR2 is YFSETQ in the germline V gene. V lost 0 bases and J lost 1, with 16 bases in between. CDR3 sequence (DNA): TGCGCCAGCAGCTTGGGACTAGTTAAGCCTCTCCAAGAGACCCAGTACTTC. Its translation: CASSLGLVKPLQETQYF.

This chain uses TRBV4-1 with TRBJ2-5; possible D gene TRBD1, 6 bases. Germline V gives CDR1 MGHRA, CDR2 YSYEKL. Trimming removed 0 bases at V and 2 bases at J, with 13 bases between. The CDR3 sequence is 16 residues long. CDR3 sequence: CASSQDLLGTQETQYF. Here the CDR3 DNA reads TGCGCCAGCAGCCAAGATTTATTAGGGACACAAGAGACCCAGTACTTC.

The chain carries TRBV10-3 and TRBJ2-3, with a possible D match to TRBD2 (6 bases). CDR3 size: 16 residues. Trimming cost V 0 bases and J 1 base, with 11 bases left between them. Germline V gives CDR1 ENHRY, CDR2 SYGVKD. The CDR3 spells CAISESTGAGTDTQYF. CDR3 nucleotides: TGTGCCATCAGTGAGTCGACGGGAGCGGGCACAGATACGCAGTATTTT.

The rearrangement uses TRBV6-6 and TRBJ1-2; D is undetermined. V was clipped by 6 bases and J by 7 bases, with 15 bases between them. The CDR3 sequence is 13 residues long. Germline V gene sequence: CDR1 MNHNY, CDR2 SVGAGI (reference sequence). The CDR3 here is CASRPAARGGYTF. The DNA of the CDR3 is TGTGCCAGCAGACCCGCGGCGCGGGGTGGCTACACCTTC.

The chain couples TRBV5-1 to TRBJ1-4; 8 positions agree with TRBD1. J lost 2 bases, V lost 0 bases, and 6 bases had no gene match. The CDR3 is 17 amino acids. Per germline, CDR1 SGHRS and CDR2 YFSETQ. Here the CDR3 reads CASSLDRGMRTNEKLFF. CDR3 sequence (DNA): TGCGCCAGCAGCTTGGACAGGGGGATGAGGACTAATGAAAAACTGTTTTTT. Full variable domain (missing parts from reference TRBV5-1 and TRBJ1-4): KAGVTQTPRYLIKTRGQQVTLSCSPISGHRSVSWYQQTPGQGLQFLFEYFSETQRNKGNFPGRFSGRQFSNSRSEMNVSTLELGDSALYLCASSLDRGMRTNEKLFFGSGTQLSVL.

The gene calls are TRBV5-6 and TRBJ2-1; D may be TRBD2 (5 bases). The CDR3 contains 11 residues. In germline, CDR1 is SGHDT, CDR2 YYEEEE. V was pared by 0 bases and J by 10 bases, with 5 bases between. The CDR3: CASSLGGEQFF. The CDR3 region has the DNA TGTGCCAGCAGCTTGGGAGGGGAGCAGTTCTTC.

The chain couples TRBV5-4 to TRBJ2-1; perhaps TRBD1 as D (7 bases). The CDR3 runs to 14 residues. Germline V lookup: CDR1 SGHNT, CDR2 YYREEE (reference sequence). Trimming cost V 0 bases and J 7 bases, with 11 bases left between them. Written as DNA, the CDR3 is TGTGCCAGCAGCTTGGCGTCAGGGGGGAATGAGCAGTTCTTC. It encodes CASSLASGGNEQFF.

This chain joins TRBV5-4 and TRBJ2-3; TRBD2 matches at 7 bases. This CDR3 has 15 amino acids. Germline-derived CDR1 and CDR2 are SGHNT and YYREEE (reference sequence). V dropped 4 bases and J dropped 4; count of bases not matched to a gene: 9. The CDR3: CASSQVEGRADTQYF. The CDR3 DNA follows: TGTGCCAGCAGCCAAGTCGAGGGGAGGGCAGATACGCAGTATTTT.

V is TRBV4-1 and J is TRBJ2-7; TRBD2 agrees at 8 bases. With 0 bases clipped from V and 7 bases from J, the junction kept 11 bases outside the gene matches. Looked up from germline, CDR1 is MGHRA and CDR2 is YSYEKL. The CDR3 contains 16 residues. The CDR3 sequence: CASSQDSGRALYEQYF. The CDR3 DNA sequence: TGCGCCAGCAGCCAAGATTCCGGGAGGGCCCTCTATGAGCAGTACTTC.

V usage is TRBV18 and J usage is TRBJ2-3; D might be TRBD2 (6 bases). The germline V gene has CDR1 KGHSH and CDR2 LQKENI. The V gene lost 6 bases and the J gene lost 0 bases, with 13 bases spanning the gap. This CDR3 has 15 residues. CDR3 sequence reads: CASSPTSSSTDTQYF. CDR3 DNA: TGTGCCAGCTCTCCGACTAGTTCTAGCACAGATACGCAGTATTTT.

This clone came up a few times. This chain connects TRBV6-5 to TRBJ1-1; maybe TRBD1 (6 bases). The V end was cut by 5 bases, the J end by 6 bases, with 7 bases between. Germline V CDR1 and CDR2: MNHEY, SVGAGI. The CDR3 length is 11 residues. The CDR3 region is CASSTGPEAFF. The CDR3 DNA reads as TGTGCCAGCAGTACAGGGCCTGAAGCTTTCTTT.

The chain joins TRBV10-3 to TRBJ1-2; tentatively, D is TRBD1 (6 bases). CDR3 length equals 15 residues. V lost 3 bases and J 4 bases, leaving 15 bases between the germline ends. Germline V gene data show CDR1 as ENHRY and CDR2 as SYGVKD. CDR3 nucleotide sequence: TGTGCCATCAGTGAACCCCCGGGGGGCGCCTATGGCTACACCTTC. The encoded protein is CAISEPPGGAYGYTF.

The chain carries TRBV5-4 and TRBJ2-1; TRBD2 is a possible D gene (6 bases). The ends were cut back, 4 bases at V and 0 bases at J, with 11 bases in the middle. Per germline, CDR1 SGHNT and CDR2 YYREEE (reference sequence). This CDR3 region has 15 residues. CDR3 residues: CASSVDGSSYNEQFF. CDR3 bases: TGTGCCAGCAGCGTGGACGGGAGCTCCTACAATGAGCAGTTCTTC.

The rearrangement joins TRBV2 to TRBJ2-3; TRBD2 matches 8 bases. The CDR3 contains 15 residues. The trim removed 4 bases at V and 2 bases at J, leaving 5 bases unmatched. CDR1 is SNHLY and CDR2 is FYNNEI in the germline V gene. CDR3 in amino acids: CASSVRLANTDTQYF. DNA of the CDR3: TGTGCCAGCAGTGTGCGACTAGCGAACACAGATACGCAGTATTTT.

The chain carries TRBV6-5 and TRBJ2-5, with D possibly matching TRBD2 (5 bases). Trimming pared 7 bases from V and 2 bases from J, leaving 14 bases between. CDR1 and CDR2 from the germline V gene are MNHEY and SVGAGI. The CDR3 spans 14 residues. In DNA form, the CDR3 reads TGTGCCAGCAACGACGGAGAGGGTCAAGAGACCCAGTACTTC. Protein: CASNDGEGQETQYF.

This clone was counted once. The chain employs TRBV6-1 and TRBJ2-1; D might be TRBD2 (6 bases). The V and J ends lost 2 bases and 7 bases respectively, with 18 bases between them. The CDR3 runs 16 residues. Germline values: CDR1 MNHNS, CDR2 SASEGT. The CDR3 loop is CASSEWAGRGSNEQFF. The CDR3 DNA sequence: TGTGCCAGCAGTGAATGGGCGGGGAGAGGTTCTAATGAGCAGTTCTTC.

The CDR3 region has the DNA TGTGCCAGTAGCCGGGAAGGCCGGGCAGCCGGGGAGCTGTTTTTT. This gives the protein CASSREGRAAGELFF. The chain employs TRBV19 and TRBJ2-2; tentatively, D is TRBD2 (5 bases). Trimming cost V 6 bases and J 6 bases, with 17 bases left between them. The CDR3 runs 15 residues. Germline CDR1 reads LNHDA; CDR2 reads SQIVND (reference sequence).

The chain carries TRBV10-3 and TRBJ1-5; D is perhaps TRBD1 (5 bases). The length of the CDR3 is 14 residues. The germline V gene encodes CDR1 ENHRY and CDR2 SYGVKD. V was shortened by 6 bases and J by 1 base, with 10 bases between the two germline ends. Written as DNA, the CDR3 is TGTGCCATCAGGGGGGGGGAAAGCAATCAGCCCCAGCATTTT. Encoded protein: CAIRGGESNQPQHF.